A single sample is the source of the 13 T cell receptor beta chains below, sequenced in a study of control samples from healthy donors and cancer patients. Sequenced by immunoSEQ multiplex PCR; TCRdb stores in-frame clones only, minus some. This table has about 51,000 clones, roughly 90% appearing once. Material for sequencing was PBMCs. The source of these receptors is a man in his fifties or sixties with head and neck cancer.

The rearrangement links TRBV18 to TRBJ2-2; TRBD1 aligns across 7 bases. Germline-derived CDR1 and CDR2 are KGHSH and LQKENI. The CDR3 is 15 residues long. After removal of 3 bases from V and 1 base from J, the junction contained 2 bases not matched to a gene. CDR3 in amino acids: CASSPRTGNTGELFF. In nucleotides, the CDR3 is TGTGCCAGCTCACCCAGGACAGGGAACACCGGGGAGCTGTTTTTT. Supplemented by reference TRBV18 and TRBJ2-2, the full variable domain reads NAGVMQNPRHLVRRRGQEARLRCSPMKGHSHVYWYRQLPEEGLKFMVYLQKENIIDESGMPKERFSAEFPKEGPSILRIQQVVRGDSAAYFCASSPRTGNTGELFFGEGSRLTVL.

This sequence joins TRBV18 and TRBJ2-1; D gene uncertain. The CDR3 runs 13 residues. V lost 7 bases and J 3 bases, leaving 10 bases between the germline ends. Germline CDR1 and CDR2: KGHSH and LQKENI. The CDR3 is CASFGDGYNEQFF. The CDR3 DNA sequence: TGTGCCAGCTTTGGGGATGGCTACAATGAGCAGTTCTTC.

The chain joins TRBV6-5 to TRBJ1-5; D ambiguous. The CDR3 covers 13 residues. Trimming took off 3 bases at V and 3 bases at J, with 6 bases between the two ends. Germline CDR1 is MNHEY and CDR2 is SVGAGI. CDR3 sequence reads: CASSYSPNQPQHF. CDR3 DNA: TGTGCCAGCAGTTATTCTCCCAATCAGCCCCAGCATTTT.

The chain combines TRBV30 with TRBJ1-2, with TRBD1 matching over 7 bases. V shed 5 bases and J 8 bases; nucleotides not matched to a gene: 5. The V gene's germline CDR1 is GTSNPN and CDR2 SVGIG (reference sequence). This CDR3 contains 11 residues. The CDR3 reads CAWDRDEGYTF. In nucleotides, the CDR3 is TGTGCCTGGGACAGGGATGAGGGCTACACCTTC.

The J gene is TRBJ2-2, the V gene TRBV3-1 (or the pseudogene TRBV3-2); D gene ambiguous. The V end lost 5 bases, the J end lost 4 bases, and 8 bases lay between the germline ends. Germline V gene lookup returns CDR1 LGHDT and CDR2 YNNKEL (reference sequence). This CDR3 comprises 13 residues. CDR3 amino acids: CASSFPGTGELFF. Written as DNA, the CDR3 is TGTGCCAGCAGCTTCCCGGGCACCGGGGAGCTGTTTTTT.

Of note for this clone: Other DNA sequences in the sample encode the same CDR3. The chain joins TRBV18 to TRBJ1-1, with 9 nucleotides matching TRBD1. CDR3 length equals 13 residues. In germline, CDR1 is KGHSH, CDR2 LQKENI. V lost 3 bases, J lost 4 bases, and 0 bases stayed unmatched. CDR3 sequence (DNA): TGTGCCAGCTCACCGGGACAGGGCACTGAAGCTTTCTTT. Residues: CASSPGQGTEAFF.

V is TRBV12-5 and J is TRBJ1-4; D gene uncertain. From germline, CDR1 is LGHNT and CDR2 FRNRAP. CDR3 length: 15 amino acids. Trimming took 8 bases from V and 5 from J, leaving 18 bases between them. The CDR3 is CASSNSGLGNEKLFF. In DNA form, the CDR3 reads TGTGCTAGTTCAAACTCGGGCCTCGGAAATGAAAAACTGTTTTTT.

The chain has TRBV28 and TRBJ2-3; TRBD1 matches 7 bases. This CDR3 region has 16 residues. With V trimmed by 5 bases and J by 6 bases, 14 bases remained unmatched. Germline V lookup: CDR1 MDHEN, CDR2 SYDVKM. CDR3: CASSQATGTAIDTQYF. Written as DNA, the CDR3 is TGTGCCAGCAGTCAAGCCACCGGGACAGCGATCGATACGCAGTATTTT.

The chain joins TRBV28 to TRBJ2-3; tentatively, D is TRBD2 (5 bases). The germline V gene encodes CDR1 MDHEN and CDR2 SYDVKM. V was clipped by 1 base and J by 2 bases, with 10 bases between them. CDR3 length: 15 amino acids. The CDR3 sequence is CASSLLTRATDTQYF. The CDR3, as DNA: TGTGCCAGCAGTTTATTGACGCGGGCCACAGATACGCAGTATTTT.

The genes are TRBV5-1 and TRBJ2-1; D is unclear. Per germline, CDR1 SGHRS and CDR2 YFSETQ. The CDR3 consists of 14 residues. Trimming cost V 0 bases and J 1 base, with 5 bases left between them. The CDR3 loop is CASSLATSYNEQFF. In DNA form, the CDR3 reads TGCGCCAGCAGCTTGGCCACTTCCTACAATGAGCAGTTCTTC.

The chain has TRBV2 and TRBJ2-7, with D hard to call. The germline V gene encodes CDR1 SNHLY and CDR2 FYNNEI. V shed 6 bases and J shed 2 bases, with 14 bases lying between them. CDR3 length equals 14 residues. The CDR3 is CASRPLAATYEQYF. The DNA of the CDR3 is TGTGCCAGCAGGCCCCTGGCGGCCACCTACGAGCAGTACTTC.

V is TRBV11-2 and J is TRBJ2-2; D possibly matches TRBD1 or TRBD2 (6 bases each). Germline CDR1 SGHAT, CDR2 FQNNGV. The CDR3 runs to 14 residues. Trimming took 6 bases from V and 4 from J, leaving 12 bases between them. As DNA, the CDR3 is TGTGCCAGCAGAAGGGGGGCCACCACCGGGGAGCTGTTTTTT. It encodes CASRRGATTGELFF.

The count of this clone is one. The gene calls are TRBV11-2 and TRBJ1-4, with a tentative D call TRBD1 (5 bases). Per germline, CDR1 SGHAT and CDR2 FQNNGV. Trimming cost V 6 bases and J 0 bases, with 14 bases left between them. The CDR3 has 16 amino acids. The CDR3 protein is CASRVTGTATNEKLFF. DNA for the CDR3: TGTGCCAGCAGAGTTACCGGGACGGCAACTAATGAAAAACTGTTTTTT.